These T cell receptor beta chains were read from a single sample in a study of T-cell memory formation after mild COVID-19. TCRdb re-called the 5' RACE reads with MiXCR, one entry per CDR3 protein. In the table there are around 320,000 distinct CDR3 sequences, around 15% of which are singletons. The sequencing sample was made of PBMCs or a T cell subset sorted from them (not recorded which). The receptors originated from a man aged 18 to 29 who had mild COVID-19 (a few samples of this study predate the infection). Cell type and time point are not known. The CDR3 runs from the conserved cysteine through the conserved F or W. A D gene is named only where the DNA matches it firmly. Clone sizes are given selectively: once, few, many, or a class where the clone is expanded.

D,V,J,size,CDR3,DNA
TRBD2,TRBV7-9,TRBJ2-7,few,CASSHRAGGSEQYF,TGTGCCAGCAGCCACCGGGCGGGGGGAAGTGAGCAGTACTTC
-,TRBV7-2,TRBJ2-6,-,CASSIRWGSGANVLTF,TGTGCCAGCAGCATAAGGTGGGGCTCTGGGGCCAACGTCCTGACTTTC
-,TRBV5-5,TRBJ1-2,-,CASSLGQESYGYTF,TGTGCCAGCAGCTTGGGTCAGGAGTCCTATGGCTACACCTTC
TRBD2,TRBV5-6,TRBJ2-5,-,CASSYGGSQETQYF,TGTGCCAGCAGTTACGGGGGGAGCCAAGAGACCCAGTACTTC
-,TRBV20-1,TRBJ1-4,-,CSATPHGQNEKPFF,TGCAGTGCTACCCCACATGGACAGAATGAAAAACCGTTTTTT
-,TRBV5-1,TRBJ2-3,-,CASSLSNTQYF,TGCGCCAGCAGCTTATCAAATACGCAGTATTTT
TRBD1,TRBV5-1,TRBJ2-3,many,CASSAGQGASTDTQYF,TGCGCCAGCAGCGCGGGACAGGGGGCCAGCACAGATACGCAGTATTTT
TRBD1,TRBV28,TRBJ2-4,-,CASSFPGQGSIQYF,TGTGCCAGCAGTTTTCCGGGACAGGGGAGCATTCAGTACTTC
-,TRBV5-1,TRBJ2-3,-,CASSWPERGTDTQYF,TGCGCCAGCAGCTGGCCGGAGCGGGGCACAGATACGCAGTATTTT
TRBD2,TRBV7-2,TRBJ2-3,-,CASSTLPGLAGSTDTQYF,TGTGCCAGCAGCACACTCCCCGGACTAGCGGGGAGCACAGATACGCAGTATTTT
TRBD1,TRBV6-5,TRBJ1-2,-,CASLGTGKGYTF,TGTGCCAGCTTAGGGACAGGGAAGGGCTACACCTTC
TRBD1,TRBV9,TRBJ2-6,-,CASSVARGHGGANVLTF,TGTGCCAGCAGCGTAGCCAGGGGGCATGGAGGGGCCAACGTCCTGACTTTC
-,TRBV7-8,TRBJ1-5,few,CASSLAAGSNQPQHF,TGTGCCAGCAGCTTAGCGGCGGGGAGCAATCAGCCCCAGCATTTT
-,TRBV11-2,TRBJ2-7,-,CALKGLNPYEQYF,TGTGCCCTCAAGGGTTTGAACCCCTACGAGCAGTACTTC
-,TRBV6-2/TRBV6-3,TRBJ2-3,many,CASGYGQTSTDTQYF,TGTGCCAGCGGCTACGGCCAAACAAGCACAGATACGCAGTATTTT
-,TRBV12-3/TRBV12-4,TRBJ2-3,few,CASSLDSGYTDTQYF,TGTGCCAGCAGTCTGGACAGTGGCTACACAGATACGCAGTATTTT
-,TRBV6-2/TRBV6-3,TRBJ2-2,few,CASSIHSGTQATGELFF,TGTGCCAGCAGTATCCACAGCGGGACACAGGCGACCGGGGAGCTGTTTTTT
-,TRBV11-3,TRBJ1-1,-,CASSGGFGNEAFF,TGTGCCAGCAGCGGCGGGTTCGGAAATGAAGCTTTCTTT
-,TRBV20-1,TRBJ1-4,few,CSARAGGGREKLFF,TGCAGTGCTAGAGCGGGAGGGGGACGGGAAAAACTGTTTTTT
-,TRBV5-1,TRBJ2-5,-,CASSFNKGTITQETQYF,TGCGCCAGCAGCTTTAACAAGGGGACCATTACTCAAGAGACCCAGTACTTC
-,TRBV9,TRBJ2-5,-,CASSVGGKAGGETQYF,TGTGCCAGCAGCGTCGGGGGTAAGGCGGGCGGGGAGACCCAGTACTTC
-,TRBV7-6,TRBJ2-7,few,CASSSQATRGGEQYF,TGTGCCAGCAGCTCGCAAGCCACTAGGGGTGGCGAGCAGTACTTC
-,TRBV28,TRBJ1-3,few,CASSYRSTIYF,TGTGCCAGCAGTTACAGAAGCACCATATATTTT
-,TRBV5-1,TRBJ1-5,few,CASSFGEAGPQHF,TGCGCCAGCAGCTTTGGGGAGGCCGGGCCCCAGCATTTT